This T cell receptor (beta chain) comes out of a study of T cells in Graves' hyperthyroidism and ophthalmopathy. Whole-study results and caveats: Blood also carried most thyroid clonotypes expanded above 0.001.

Per germline, CDR1 MNHEY and CDR2 SMNVEV (reference sequence). The CDR3 is 14 amino acids. Trimming removed 0 bases at V and 4 bases at J, with 9 bases between. In making diagnoses, clinical symptoms, serum thyroxine and TRAb, thyroid ultrasound and orbital computed tomography were all used. RNA transcripts gave rise to amplified TCR beta CDR3 regions. First-round RT-PCR of the TCR CDR3 relied on the HTBI primer set. In TCRdb, the multiplex PCR reads were re-called with MiXCR into one record per CDR3 protein. The data show around 620,000 distinct CDR3 sequences, 13% to 15% seen once. Ten or more counts support this clonotype. No antigen is known for it.

Input material: blood. The sequence was collected from a young woman with Graves' ophthalmopathy. This rearrangement joins TRBV27 to TRBJ1-1; D unresolved. The CDR3 here is CASSLSSGPTEAFF. CDR3 DNA: TGTGCCAGCAGTTTATCGTCGGGCCCCACTGAAGCTTTCTTT.